This TCR beta chain was found in a study of OX40 agonist ivuxolimab in advanced cancers. Study background: Among those enrolled, mean age was 60 years (range about 23 to 79) and 75% to 85% were male. Partial responses were achieved by three patients, of whom one had hepatocellular carcinoma and two had cutaneous melanoma.

The CDR3 spans 15 residues. The V gene lost 0 bases and the J gene lost 5 bases, with 12 bases spanning the gap. CDR1 and CDR2 from the germline V gene are MNHEY and SVGAGI. Clones were read by immunoSEQ multiplex PCR, and TCRdb kept only the in-frame ones, dropping some. Of roughly 63,000 clones detected, roughly 87% appear once; the ten largest clones hold 9.5% to 15%. The specimen comprised CD4+ or CD8+ T cells sorted from blood, sampled in a trial of the OX40 agonist ivuxolimab. This sequence originates from an adult with an advanced solid tumor such as melanoma, head and neck, liver or kidney cancer. This sequence joins TRBV6-5 and TRBJ2-3; D is perhaps TRBD1 (5 bases). CDR3: CASSYSSGLIDTQYF. The DNA of the CDR3 is TGTGCCAGCAGTTACTCATCAGGGTTGATAGATACGCAGTATTTT.